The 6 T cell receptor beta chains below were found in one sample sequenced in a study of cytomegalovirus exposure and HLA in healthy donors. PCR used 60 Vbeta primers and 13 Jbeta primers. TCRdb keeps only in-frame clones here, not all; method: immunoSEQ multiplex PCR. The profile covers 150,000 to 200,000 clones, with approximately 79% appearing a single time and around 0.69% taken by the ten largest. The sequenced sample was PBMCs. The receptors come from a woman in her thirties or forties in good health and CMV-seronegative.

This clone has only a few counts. CDR3 DNA sequence: TGTGCCAGCAGTGACGGCAGGGATGGGAGCTACACCTTC. As protein: CASSDGRDGSYTF. The chain uses TRBV6-4 and TRBJ1-2; a possible D gene is TRBD1 (5 bases). The length of the CDR3 is 13 residues. Germline V gives CDR1 MRHNA, CDR2 SNTAGT. Trimming left V 2 bases short and J 9 bases short, with 13 bases between.

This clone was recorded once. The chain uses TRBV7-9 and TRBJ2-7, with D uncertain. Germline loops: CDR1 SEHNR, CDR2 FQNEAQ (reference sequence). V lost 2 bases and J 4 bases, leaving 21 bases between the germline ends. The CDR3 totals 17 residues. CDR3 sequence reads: CASSLFTRLFAGYEQYF. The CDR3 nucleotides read TGTGCCAGCAGCTTATTTACGAGACTGTTTGCTGGGTACGAGCAGTACTTC.

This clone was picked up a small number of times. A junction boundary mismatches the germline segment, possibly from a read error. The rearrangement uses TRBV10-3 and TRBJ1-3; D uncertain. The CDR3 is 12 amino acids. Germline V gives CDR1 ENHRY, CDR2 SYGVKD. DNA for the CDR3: TGTGCCATCAGTGAAGGTTTGGAACAACGGGATTTT. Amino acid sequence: CAISEGLEQRDF.

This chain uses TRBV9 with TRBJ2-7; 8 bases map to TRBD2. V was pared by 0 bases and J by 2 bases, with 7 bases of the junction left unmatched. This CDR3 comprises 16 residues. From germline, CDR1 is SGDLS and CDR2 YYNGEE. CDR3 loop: CASSVAASGLTYEQYF. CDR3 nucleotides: TGTGCCAGCAGCGTAGCTGCTAGCGGGTTGACCTACGAGCAGTACTTC.

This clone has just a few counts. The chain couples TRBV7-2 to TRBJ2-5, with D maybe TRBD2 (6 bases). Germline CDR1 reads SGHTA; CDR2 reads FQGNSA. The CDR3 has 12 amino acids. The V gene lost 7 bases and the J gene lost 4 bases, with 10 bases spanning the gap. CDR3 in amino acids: CASNQAGETQYF. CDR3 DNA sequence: TGTGCCAGCAACCAAGCGGGAGAGACCCAGTACTTC.

The CDR3 nucleotides read TGTGCCAGCAGCTTAGTGACACTGAACACTGAAGCTTTCTTT. Translating it yields CASSLVTLNTEAFF. The rearrangement joins TRBV7-2 to TRBJ1-1; D not certain. CDR1 SGHTA and CDR2 FQGNSA come from the germline V gene. The CDR3 runs to 14 residues. The germline V and J ends were trimmed by 1 base and 0 bases, with 6 bases remaining between them.